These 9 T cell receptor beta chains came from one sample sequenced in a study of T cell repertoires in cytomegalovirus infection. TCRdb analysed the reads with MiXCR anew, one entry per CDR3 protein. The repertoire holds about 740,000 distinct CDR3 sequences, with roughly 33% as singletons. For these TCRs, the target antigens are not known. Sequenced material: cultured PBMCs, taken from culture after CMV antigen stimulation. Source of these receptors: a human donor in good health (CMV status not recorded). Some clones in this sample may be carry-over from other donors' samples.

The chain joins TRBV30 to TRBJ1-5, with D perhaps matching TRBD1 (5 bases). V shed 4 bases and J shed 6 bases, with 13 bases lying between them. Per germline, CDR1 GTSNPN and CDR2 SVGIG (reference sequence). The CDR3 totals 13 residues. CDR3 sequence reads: CAWNNARGQPQHF. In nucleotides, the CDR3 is TGTGCCTGGAATAATGCTAGGGGTCAGCCCCAGCATTTT.

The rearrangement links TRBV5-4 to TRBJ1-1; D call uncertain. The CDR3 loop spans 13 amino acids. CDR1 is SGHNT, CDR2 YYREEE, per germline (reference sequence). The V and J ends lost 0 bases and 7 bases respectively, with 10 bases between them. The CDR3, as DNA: TGTGCCAGCAGCTTGGCGGGAGGGATTGAAGCTTTCTTT. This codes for CASSLAGGIEAFF.

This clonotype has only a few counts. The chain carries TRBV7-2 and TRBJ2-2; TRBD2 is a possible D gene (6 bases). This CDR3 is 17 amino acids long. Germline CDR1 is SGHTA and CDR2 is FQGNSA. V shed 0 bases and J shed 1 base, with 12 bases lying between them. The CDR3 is CASSLAGLALNTGELFF. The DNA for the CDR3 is TGTGCCAGCAGCTTAGCGGGGCTAGCGTTGAACACCGGGGAGCTGTTTTTT.

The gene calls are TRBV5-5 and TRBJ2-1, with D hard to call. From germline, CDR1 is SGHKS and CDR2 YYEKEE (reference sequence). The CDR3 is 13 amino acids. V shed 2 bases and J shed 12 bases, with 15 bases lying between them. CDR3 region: CASSLVLRSWQFF. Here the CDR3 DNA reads TGTGCCAGCAGCTTAGTTTTAAGGTCATGGCAGTTCTTC.

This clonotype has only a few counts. The DNA for the CDR3 is TGCAGTGCTAGAGCGTCAGGACAGGGCGTAACGTGGGGGCCCTACAATGAGCAGTTCTTC. Translated: CSARASGQGVTWGPYNEQFF. V gene TRBV20-1 combines with J gene TRBJ2-1; TRBD1 agrees at 8 bases. Germline CDR1 is DFQATT and CDR2 is SNEGSKA (reference sequence). This CDR3 contains 20 residues. Germline trimming cut 1 base from V and 2 bases from J; bases unmatched to any gene: 19.

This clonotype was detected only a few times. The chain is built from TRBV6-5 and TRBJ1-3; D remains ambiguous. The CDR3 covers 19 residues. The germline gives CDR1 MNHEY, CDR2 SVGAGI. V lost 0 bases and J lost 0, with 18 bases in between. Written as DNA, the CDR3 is TGTGCCAGCAGTTACTCGATAAGGTTCGGGAGATACTCTGGAAACACCATATATTTT. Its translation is CASSYSIRFGRYSGNTIYF.

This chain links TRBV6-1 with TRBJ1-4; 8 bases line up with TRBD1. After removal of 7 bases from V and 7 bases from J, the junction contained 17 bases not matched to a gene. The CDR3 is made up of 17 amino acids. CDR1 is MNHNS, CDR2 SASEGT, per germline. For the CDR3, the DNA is TGTGCCAGCAAGGACCTGGACAGGGTGCTAAGGGGTGAAAAACTGTTTTTT. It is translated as CASKDLDRVLRGEKLFF.

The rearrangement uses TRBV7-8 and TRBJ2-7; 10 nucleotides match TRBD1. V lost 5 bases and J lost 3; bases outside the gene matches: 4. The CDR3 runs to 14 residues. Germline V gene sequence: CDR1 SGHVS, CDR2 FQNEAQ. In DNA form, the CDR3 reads TGTGCCAGCAGCACCCGGACAGGGGGCTACGAGCAGTACTTC. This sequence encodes CASSTRTGGYEQYF.

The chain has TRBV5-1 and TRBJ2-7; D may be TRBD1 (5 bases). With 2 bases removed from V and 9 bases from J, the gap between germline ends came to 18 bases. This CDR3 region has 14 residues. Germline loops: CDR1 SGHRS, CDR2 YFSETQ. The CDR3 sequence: CASSLQDTSFGQYF. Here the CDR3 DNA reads TGCGCCAGCAGCTTACAGGACACTTCATTCGGGCAGTACTTC. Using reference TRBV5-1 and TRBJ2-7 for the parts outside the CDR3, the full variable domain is KAGVTQTPRYLIKTRGQQVTLSCSPISGHRSVSWYQQTPGQGLQFLFEYFSETQRNKGNFPGRFSGRQFSNSRSEMNVSTLELGDSALYLCASSLQDTSFGQYFGPGTRLTVT.